This T cell receptor beta chain was sequenced in a study of T cell changes during pregnancy in multiple sclerosis. Some clones are missing from TCRdb's copy, which holds only in-frame ones; the method was immunoSEQ multiplex PCR. This sample has 43,000 or so clones, with just over 90% found just once. The CDR3 sequence is 12 residues long. V was shortened by 2 bases and J by 3 bases, with 4 bases between the two germline ends. Germline loops: CDR1 SGHAT, CDR2 FQNNGV. The V call is TRBV11-2, the J call TRBJ1-1; D gene unclear. This receptor was identified in a female donor with multiple sclerosis, enrolled in a pregnancy study. What was sequenced was PBMCs (not recorded whether the cells were cultured). This chain's CDR3 is CASSLRYTEAFF. CDR3 DNA: TGTGCCAGCAGCTTAAGGTACACTGAAGCTTTCTTT.